The subject of this entry is one TCR beta chain. The data are from a study of shared clonotypes between healthy human individuals. Running of the assay took place at deep level. Genomic DNA per cell subset filled all wells of several immunoSEQ plates. Here immunoSEQ multiplex PCR was the method, and the copy in TCRdb shows in-frame clones only, minus some. The table has under 2.5 million clones, under 95% seen once. Caucasian adults living in Nashville, Tennessee, provided all samples. The V and J ends lost 11 bases and 4 bases respectively, with 17 bases between them. The CDR3 consists of 13 residues. CDR1 and CDR2 (germline): MNHEY, SMNVEV (reference sequence).

The source is a man aged 18 to 29 in good health. Some clones in this sample may be carry-over from other donors' samples. The chain combines TRBV27 with TRBJ1-1; D is undetermined. Input material: naive CD4+ T cells from PBMCs. Noted subset: CD45RA+ positively selected. Here the CDR3 DNA reads TGTGCCTGTGGGAGCGTATCGGGCACTGAAGCTTTCTTT. It specifies CACGSVSGTEAFF.